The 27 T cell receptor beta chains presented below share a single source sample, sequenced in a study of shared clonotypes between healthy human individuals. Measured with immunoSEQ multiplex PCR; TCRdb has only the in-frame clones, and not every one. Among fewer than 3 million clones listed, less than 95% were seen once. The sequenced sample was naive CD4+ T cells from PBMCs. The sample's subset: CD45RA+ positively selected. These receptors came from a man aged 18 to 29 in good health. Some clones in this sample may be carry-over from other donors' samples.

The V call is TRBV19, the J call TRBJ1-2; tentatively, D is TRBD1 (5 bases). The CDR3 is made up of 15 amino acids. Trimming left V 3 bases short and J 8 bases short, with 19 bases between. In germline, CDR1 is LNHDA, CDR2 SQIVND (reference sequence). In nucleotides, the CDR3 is TGTGCCAGTAGTATTTTGGGCGGGACGGTCCAGGGCTACACCTTC. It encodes CASSILGGTVQGYTF.

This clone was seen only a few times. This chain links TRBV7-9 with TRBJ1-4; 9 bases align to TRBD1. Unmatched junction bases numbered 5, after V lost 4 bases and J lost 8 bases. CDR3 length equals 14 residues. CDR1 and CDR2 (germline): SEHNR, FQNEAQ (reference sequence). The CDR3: CASSWGQGDEKLFF. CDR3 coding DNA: TGTGCCAGCAGCTGGGGACAGGGAGACGAAAAACTGTTTTTT.

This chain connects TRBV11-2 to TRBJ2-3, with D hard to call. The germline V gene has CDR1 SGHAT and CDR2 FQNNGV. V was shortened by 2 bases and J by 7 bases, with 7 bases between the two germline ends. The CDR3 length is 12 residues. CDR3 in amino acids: CASSLTDNTQYF. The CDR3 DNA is TGTGCCAGCAGCTTAACGGATAATACGCAGTATTTT.

CDR3 sequence reads: CASSLVSGPSTDTQYF. The CDR3 DNA follows: TGCGCCAGCAGCTTGGTTAGCGGGCCGAGCACAGATACGCAGTATTTT. The chain uses TRBV5-1 and TRBJ2-3; 7 bases are a match to TRBD2. Losses at the gene ends were 0 bases for V and 0 bases for J; bases not matched to a gene: 4. The CDR3 runs to 16 residues. Germline-derived CDR1 and CDR2 are SGHRS and YFSETQ. Filled out from reference TRBV5-1 and TRBJ2-3, the complete variable domain reads KAGVTQTPRYLIKTRGQQVTLSCSPISGHRSVSWYQQTPGQGLQFLFEYFSETQRNKGNFPGRFSGRQFSNSRSEMNVSTLELGDSALYLCASSLVSGPSTDTQYFGPGTRLTVL.

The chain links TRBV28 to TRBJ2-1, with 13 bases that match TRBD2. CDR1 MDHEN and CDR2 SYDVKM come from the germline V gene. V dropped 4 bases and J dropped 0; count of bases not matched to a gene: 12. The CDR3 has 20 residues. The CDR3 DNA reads TGTGCCAGCAGTTCCTGGACTAGCGGGAGAAACCTTCTCTCCTACAATGAGCAGTTCTTC. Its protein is CASSSWTSGRNLLSYNEQFF.

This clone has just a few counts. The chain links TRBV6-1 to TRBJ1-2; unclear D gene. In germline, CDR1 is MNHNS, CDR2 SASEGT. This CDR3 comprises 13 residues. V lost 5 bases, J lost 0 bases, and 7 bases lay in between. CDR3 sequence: CASSRAPNYGYTF. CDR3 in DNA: TGTGCCAGCAGTCGGGCACCTAACTATGGCTACACCTTC.

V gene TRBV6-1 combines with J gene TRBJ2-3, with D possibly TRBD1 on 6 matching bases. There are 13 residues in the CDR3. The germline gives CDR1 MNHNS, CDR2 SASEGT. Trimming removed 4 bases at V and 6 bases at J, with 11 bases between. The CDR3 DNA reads TGTGCCAGCAGTGGACAGGTGGCGGATACGCAGTATTTT. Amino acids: CASSGQVADTQYF.

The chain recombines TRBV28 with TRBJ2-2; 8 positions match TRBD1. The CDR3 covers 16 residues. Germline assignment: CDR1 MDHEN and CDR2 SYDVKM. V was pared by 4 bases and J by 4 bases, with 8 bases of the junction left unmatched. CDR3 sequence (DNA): TGTGCCAGCAGTTCCCTGACAGGGGCCGGCACCGGGGAGCTGTTTTTT. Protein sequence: CASSSLTGAGTGELFF.

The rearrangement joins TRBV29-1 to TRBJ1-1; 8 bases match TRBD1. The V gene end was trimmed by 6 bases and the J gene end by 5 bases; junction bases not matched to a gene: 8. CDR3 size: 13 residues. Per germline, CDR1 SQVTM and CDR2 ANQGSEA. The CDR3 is CSVGRTGKTEAFF. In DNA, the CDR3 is TGCAGCGTCGGCCGGACAGGGAAGACTGAAGCTTTCTTT.

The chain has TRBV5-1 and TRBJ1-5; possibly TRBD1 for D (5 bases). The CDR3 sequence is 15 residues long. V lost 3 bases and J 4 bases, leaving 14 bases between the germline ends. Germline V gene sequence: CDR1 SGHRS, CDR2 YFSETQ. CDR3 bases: TGCGCCAGCAGCTCCGGGACGCAGCCAAATCAGCCCCAGCATTTT. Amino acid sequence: CASSSGTQPNQPQHF.

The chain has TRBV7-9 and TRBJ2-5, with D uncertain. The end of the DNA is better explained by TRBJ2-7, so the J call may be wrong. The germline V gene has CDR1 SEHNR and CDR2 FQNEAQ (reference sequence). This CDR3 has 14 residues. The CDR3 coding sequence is TGTGCCAGCAGCTTAGGACTCTCAGGCTACGAGCAGTACTTC. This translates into CASSLGLSGYEQYF.

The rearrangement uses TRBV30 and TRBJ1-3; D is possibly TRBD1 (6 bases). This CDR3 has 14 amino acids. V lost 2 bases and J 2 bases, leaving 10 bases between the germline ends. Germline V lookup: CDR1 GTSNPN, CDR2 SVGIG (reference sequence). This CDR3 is CAWSQGRTGNTIYF. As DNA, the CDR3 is TGTGCCTGGAGTCAGGGGCGAACTGGAAACACCATATATTTT. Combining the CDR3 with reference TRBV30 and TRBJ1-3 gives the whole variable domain SQTIHQWPATLVQPVGSPLSLECTVEGTSNPNLYWYRQAAGRGLQLLFYSVGIGQISSEVPQNLSASRPQDRQFILSSKKLLLSDSGFYLCAWSQGRTGNTIYFGEGSWLTVV.

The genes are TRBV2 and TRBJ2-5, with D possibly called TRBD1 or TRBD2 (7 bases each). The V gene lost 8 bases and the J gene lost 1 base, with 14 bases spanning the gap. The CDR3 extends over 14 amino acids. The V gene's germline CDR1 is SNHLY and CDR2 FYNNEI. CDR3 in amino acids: CASRDSGAQETQYF. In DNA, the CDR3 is TGTGCCAGCCGGGACAGCGGGGCCCAAGAGACCCAGTACTTC.

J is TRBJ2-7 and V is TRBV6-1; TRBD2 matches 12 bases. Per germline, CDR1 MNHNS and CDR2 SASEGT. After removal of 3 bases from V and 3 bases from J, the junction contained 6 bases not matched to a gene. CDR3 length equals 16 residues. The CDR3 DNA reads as TGTGCCAGCAGTGACCCGGGACTAGCGGGTTTCTACGAGCAGTACTTC. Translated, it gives CASSDPGLAGFYEQYF.

The CDR3 region is CASRPEGGITQYF. Written as DNA, the CDR3 is TGTGCCAGCAGACCCGAGGGAGGGATTACGCAGTATTTT. The V gene is TRBV6-1, the J gene TRBJ2-3, with TRBD2 matching over 7 bases. Germline V gene data show CDR1 as MNHNS and CDR2 as SASEGT. The CDR3 runs to 13 residues. Germline trimming cut 6 bases from V and 8 bases from J; bases unmatched to any gene: 8.

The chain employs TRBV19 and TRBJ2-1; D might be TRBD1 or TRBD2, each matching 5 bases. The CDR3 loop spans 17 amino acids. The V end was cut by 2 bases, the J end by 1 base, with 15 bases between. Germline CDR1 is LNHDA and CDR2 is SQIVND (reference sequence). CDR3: CASSILGAEGSYNEQFF. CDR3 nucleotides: TGTGCCAGTAGTATACTAGGAGCAGAGGGGTCCTACAATGAGCAGTTCTTC.

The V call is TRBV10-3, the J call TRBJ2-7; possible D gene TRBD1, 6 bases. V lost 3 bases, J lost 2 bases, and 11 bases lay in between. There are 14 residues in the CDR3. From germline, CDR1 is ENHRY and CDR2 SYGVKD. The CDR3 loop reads CAISDRTEAYEQYF. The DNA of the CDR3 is TGTGCCATCAGTGACAGGACAGAGGCCTACGAGCAGTACTTC.

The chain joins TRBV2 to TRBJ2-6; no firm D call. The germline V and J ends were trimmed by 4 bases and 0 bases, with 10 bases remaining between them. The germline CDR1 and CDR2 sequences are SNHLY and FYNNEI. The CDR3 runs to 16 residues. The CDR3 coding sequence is TGTGCCAGCAGTGCCAGAGAGCGCTCTGGGGCCAACGTCCTGACTTTC. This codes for CASSARERSGANVLTF.

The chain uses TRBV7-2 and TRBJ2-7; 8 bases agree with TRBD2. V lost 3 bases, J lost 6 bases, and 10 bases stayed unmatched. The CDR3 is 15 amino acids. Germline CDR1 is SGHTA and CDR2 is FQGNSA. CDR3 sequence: CASSLFGRVSGEQYF. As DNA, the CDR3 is TGTGCCAGCAGCTTGTTCGGGAGGGTTTCGGGCGAGCAGTACTTC.

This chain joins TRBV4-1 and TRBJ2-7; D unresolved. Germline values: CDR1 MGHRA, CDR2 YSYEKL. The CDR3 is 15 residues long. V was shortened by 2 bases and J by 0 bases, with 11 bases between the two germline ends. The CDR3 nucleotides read TGCGCCAGCAGCCAACGAGAAGATAGCTCCTACGAGCAGTACTTC. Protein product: CASSQREDSSYEQYF.

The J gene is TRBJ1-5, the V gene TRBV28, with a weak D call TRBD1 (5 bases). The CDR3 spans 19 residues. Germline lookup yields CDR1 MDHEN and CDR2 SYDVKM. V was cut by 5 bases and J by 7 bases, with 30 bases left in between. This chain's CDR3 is CASSPLSWGGAPTAQPQHF. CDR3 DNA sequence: TGTGCCAGCAGTCCCCTATCCTGGGGCGGAGCCCCCACGGCCCAGCCCCAGCATTTT.

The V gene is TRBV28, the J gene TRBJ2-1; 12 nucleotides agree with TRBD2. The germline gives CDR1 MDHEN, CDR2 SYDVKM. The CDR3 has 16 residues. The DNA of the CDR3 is TGTGCAATCTTCGGGCTAGCGGGAGGGATACCCAATGAGCAGTTCTTC. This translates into CAIFGLAGGIPNEQFF.

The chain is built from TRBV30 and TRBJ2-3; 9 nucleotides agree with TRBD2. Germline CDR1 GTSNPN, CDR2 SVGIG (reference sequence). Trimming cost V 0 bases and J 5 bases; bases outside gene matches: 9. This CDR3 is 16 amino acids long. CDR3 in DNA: TGTGCCTGGAGTGTACTAGGTAGCGGGAGAGAAGATACGCAGTATTTT. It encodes CAWSVLGSGREDTQYF.

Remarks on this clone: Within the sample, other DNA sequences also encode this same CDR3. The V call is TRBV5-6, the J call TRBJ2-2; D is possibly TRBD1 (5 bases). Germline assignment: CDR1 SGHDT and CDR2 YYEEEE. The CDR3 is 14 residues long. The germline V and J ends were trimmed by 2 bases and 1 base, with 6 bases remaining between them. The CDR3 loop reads CASSLGQNTGELFF. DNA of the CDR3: TGTGCCAGCAGCTTAGGACAGAACACCGGGGAGCTGTTTTTT.

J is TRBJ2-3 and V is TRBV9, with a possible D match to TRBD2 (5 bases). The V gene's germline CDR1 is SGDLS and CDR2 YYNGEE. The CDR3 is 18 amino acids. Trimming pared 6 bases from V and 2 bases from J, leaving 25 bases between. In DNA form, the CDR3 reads TGTGCCAGCACCTCCGACTACCACTCACTACAATACACAGATACGCAGTATTTT. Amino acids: CASTSDYHSLQYTDTQYF.

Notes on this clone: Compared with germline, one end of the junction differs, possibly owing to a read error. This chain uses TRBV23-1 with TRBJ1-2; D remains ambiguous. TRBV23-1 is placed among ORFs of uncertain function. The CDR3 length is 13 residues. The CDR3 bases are TGCGCCAGCAGTCGAGTCGAGGCCGGGGTCGGCGCCTTC. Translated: CASSRVEAGVGAF.

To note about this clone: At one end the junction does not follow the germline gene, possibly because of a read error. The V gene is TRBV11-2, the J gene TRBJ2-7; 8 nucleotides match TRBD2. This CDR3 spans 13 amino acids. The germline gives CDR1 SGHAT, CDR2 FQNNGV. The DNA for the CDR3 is TGTGCCAGCAGCCCCGCCAGGGTAGCGGGAATGTTCTTC. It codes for CASSPARVAGMFF.